This T cell receptor beta chain was obtained from a study of blood T cell repertoires in COVID-19. Study at large: The United States, Italy and Spain provided the acute and convalescent COVID-19 samples.

This CDR3 contains 13 residues. Trimming removed 6 bases from V and 7 bases from J; junction bases left unmatched: 5. TCRdb's table, derived via immunoSEQ multiplex PCR, lists solely in-frame clones and lacks some. The profile covers more than 150,000 clones, with about 80% appearing a single time and 0.5% to 0.65% taken by the ten largest. This rearrangement joins TRBV12-3 or TRBV12-4 to TRBJ1-3; TRBD1 matches at 8 bases. The clonotype comes from a man in his 60s with acute or convalescent COVID-19. Sequenced input: peripheral blood. CDR3 in DNA: TGTGCCAGCAGGCTACAGGGGGGGAACACCATATATTTT. It translates to CASRLQGGNTIYF.